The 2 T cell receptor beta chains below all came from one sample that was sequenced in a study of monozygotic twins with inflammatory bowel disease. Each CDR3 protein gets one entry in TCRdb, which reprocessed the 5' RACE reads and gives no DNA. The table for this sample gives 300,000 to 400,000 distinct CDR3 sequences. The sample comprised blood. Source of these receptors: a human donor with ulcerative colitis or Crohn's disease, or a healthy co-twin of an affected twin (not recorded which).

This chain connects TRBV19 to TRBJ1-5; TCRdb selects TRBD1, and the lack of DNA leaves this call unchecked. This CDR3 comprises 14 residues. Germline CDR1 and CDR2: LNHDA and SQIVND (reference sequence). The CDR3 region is CASSLRTGYQPQHF.

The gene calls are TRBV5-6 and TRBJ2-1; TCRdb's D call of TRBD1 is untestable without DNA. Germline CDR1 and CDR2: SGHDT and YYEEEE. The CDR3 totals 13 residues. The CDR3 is CASGFESGGEQFF.